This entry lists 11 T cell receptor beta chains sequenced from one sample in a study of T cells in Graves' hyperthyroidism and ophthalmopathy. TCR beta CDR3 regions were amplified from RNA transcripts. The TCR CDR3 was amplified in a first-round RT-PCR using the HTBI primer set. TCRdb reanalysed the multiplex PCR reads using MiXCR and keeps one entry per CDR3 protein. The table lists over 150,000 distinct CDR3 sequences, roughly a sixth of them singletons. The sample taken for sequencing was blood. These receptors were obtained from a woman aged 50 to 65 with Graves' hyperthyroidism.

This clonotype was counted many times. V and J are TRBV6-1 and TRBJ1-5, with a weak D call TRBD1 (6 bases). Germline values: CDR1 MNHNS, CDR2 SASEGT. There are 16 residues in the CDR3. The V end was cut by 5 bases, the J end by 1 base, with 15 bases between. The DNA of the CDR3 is TGTGCCAGCAGTCCCCAGGGGAAGGTGAGCAATCAGCCCCAGCATTTT. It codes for CASSPQGKVSNQPQHF.

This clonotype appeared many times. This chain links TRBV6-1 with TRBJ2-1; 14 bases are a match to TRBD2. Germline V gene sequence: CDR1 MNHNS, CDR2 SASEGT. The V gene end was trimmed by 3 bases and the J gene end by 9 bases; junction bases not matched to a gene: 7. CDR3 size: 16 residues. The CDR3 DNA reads TGTGCCAGCAGTGATTTGGGACTAGCGGGAGCTATTGAGCAGTTCTTC. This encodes CASSDLGLAGAIEQFF.

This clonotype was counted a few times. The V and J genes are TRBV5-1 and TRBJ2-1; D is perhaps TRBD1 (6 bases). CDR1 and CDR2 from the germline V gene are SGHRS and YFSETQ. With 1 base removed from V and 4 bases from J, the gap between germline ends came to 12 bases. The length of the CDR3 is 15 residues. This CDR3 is CASSLYRDLYNEQFF. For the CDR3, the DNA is TGCGCCAGCAGCTTGTACAGGGACCTTTACAATGAGCAGTTCTTC.

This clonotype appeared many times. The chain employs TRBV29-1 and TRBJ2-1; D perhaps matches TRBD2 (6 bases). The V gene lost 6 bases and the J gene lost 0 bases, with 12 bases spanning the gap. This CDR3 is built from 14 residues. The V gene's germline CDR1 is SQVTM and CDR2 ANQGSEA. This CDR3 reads CSVPTSASYNEQFF. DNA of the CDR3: TGCAGCGTCCCGACTAGTGCCTCCTACAATGAGCAGTTCTTC.

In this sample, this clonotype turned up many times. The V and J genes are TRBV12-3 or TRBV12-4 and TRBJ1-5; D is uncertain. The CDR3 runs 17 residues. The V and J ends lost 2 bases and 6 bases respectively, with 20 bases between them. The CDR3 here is CASSLWILVEQTQPQHF. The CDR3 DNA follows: TGTGCCAGCAGTTTATGGATTCTAGTGGAGCAGACTCAGCCCCAGCATTTT.

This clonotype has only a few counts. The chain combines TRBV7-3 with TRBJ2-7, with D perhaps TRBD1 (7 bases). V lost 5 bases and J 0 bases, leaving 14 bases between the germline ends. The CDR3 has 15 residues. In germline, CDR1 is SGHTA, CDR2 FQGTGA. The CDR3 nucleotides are TGTGCCAGCAGCCCTACGGGGGACAGCTCCTACGAGCAGTACTTC. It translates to CASSPTGDSSYEQYF.

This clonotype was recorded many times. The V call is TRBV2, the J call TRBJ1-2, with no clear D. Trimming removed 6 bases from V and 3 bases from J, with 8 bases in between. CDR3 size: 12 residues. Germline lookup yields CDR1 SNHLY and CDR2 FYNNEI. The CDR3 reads CASSGSHYGYTF. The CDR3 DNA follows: TGTGCCAGCAGCGGGAGCCACTATGGCTACACCTTC.

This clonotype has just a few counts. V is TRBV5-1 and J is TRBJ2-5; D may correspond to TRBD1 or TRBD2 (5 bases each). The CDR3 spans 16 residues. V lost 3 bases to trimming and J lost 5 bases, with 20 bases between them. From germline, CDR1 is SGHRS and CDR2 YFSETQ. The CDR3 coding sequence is TGCGCCAGCAGCTACCCCCCGGGACGTGGTGGGGAGACCCAGTACTTC. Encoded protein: CASSYPPGRGGETQYF.

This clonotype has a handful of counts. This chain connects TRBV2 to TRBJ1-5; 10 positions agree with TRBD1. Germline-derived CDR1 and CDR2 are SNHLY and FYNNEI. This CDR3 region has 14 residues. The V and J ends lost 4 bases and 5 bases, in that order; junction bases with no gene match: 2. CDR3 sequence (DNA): TGTGCCAGCAGTGGGACAGGGGGTTATCAGCCCCAGCATTTT. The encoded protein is CASSGTGGYQPQHF.

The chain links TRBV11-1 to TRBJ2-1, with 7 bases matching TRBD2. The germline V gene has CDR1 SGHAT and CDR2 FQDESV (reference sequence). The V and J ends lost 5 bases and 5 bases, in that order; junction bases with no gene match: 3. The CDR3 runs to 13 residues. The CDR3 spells CASSPSGDNEQFF. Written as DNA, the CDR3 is TGTGCCAGCAGCCCTAGCGGAGACAATGAGCAGTTCTTC.

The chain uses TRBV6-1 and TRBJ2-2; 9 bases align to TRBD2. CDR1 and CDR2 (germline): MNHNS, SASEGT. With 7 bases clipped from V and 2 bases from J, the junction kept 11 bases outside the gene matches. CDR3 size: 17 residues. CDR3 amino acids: CASKSPRLAENTGELFF. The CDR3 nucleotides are TGTGCCAGCAAGAGTCCGCGACTAGCGGAAAACACCGGGGAGCTGTTTTTT.